The clone carrying this TCR beta chain is termed medium-sized. A library prepared for alpha chains yielded this beta chain as an off-target read; its size is of little meaning. These data originate in a study of spatial heterogeneity in lung cancer. On the study more broadly: Sequence detection consistently recorded a greater number of beta-chain than alpha-chain sequences.

Each TCR cDNA molecule carried a unique molecular identifier. MiXCR, run by TCRdb on the 5' RACE reads, gives a single entry per CDR3 protein. Of over 6,500 distinct CDR3 sequences in the sample, 4.5% to 6.5% were seen once. Indicated time point: sample taken at primary tumor resection. Unsorted whole RNA samples from tumor, nontumor lung or frozen PBMC were sequenced. The sequence came from a female donor with early-stage non-small cell lung cancer. Here the sequenced sample was normal lung tissue next to the tumor, taken at surgery.

CDR3 region: CSAGGDHYEQYF. CDR3 coding DNA: TGCAGTGCCGGGGGGGATCACTACGAGCAGTACTTC. The chain joins TRBV20-1 to TRBJ2-7; 8 nucleotides align to TRBD2. The CDR3 is made up of 12 amino acids. The V gene end was trimmed by 6 bases and the J gene end by 3 bases; junction bases not matched to a gene: 4. Per the germline V gene, CDR1 is DFQATT and CDR2 is SNEGSKA (reference sequence).